This T cell receptor (beta chain) stems from a study of T cell repertoires in cytomegalovirus infection. Study-wide context: Signatures in public TCR beta sequences pointed to both CMV infection and matching HLA type.

Findings and caveats of the study: CMV-specific TCR beta clonotypes restricted by HLA-C dominated the ex vivo response.

V lost 2 bases to trimming and J lost 0 bases; unmatched junction nucleotides: 4. This CDR3 is built from 16 residues. CDR1 is MNHEY, CDR2 SMNVEV, per germline (reference sequence). On this clonotype: Its specificity is unknown.

MiXCR, applied by TCRdb to the reads, yields one record per CDR3 protein. Among 450,000 to 550,000 distinct CDR3 sequences listed, approximately 15% were seen once. Sequencing used CD8+ T cells from PBMCs. The sequence was obtained from a human donor in good health (CMV status not recorded). Some clones in this sample may be carry-over from other donors' samples. This chain links TRBV27 with TRBJ1-5; 7 bases align to TRBD1. CDR3 DNA: TGTGCCAGCAGTTTACGGGGACAGTATAGCAATCAGCCCCAGCATTTT. Translated: CASSLRGQYSNQPQHF.